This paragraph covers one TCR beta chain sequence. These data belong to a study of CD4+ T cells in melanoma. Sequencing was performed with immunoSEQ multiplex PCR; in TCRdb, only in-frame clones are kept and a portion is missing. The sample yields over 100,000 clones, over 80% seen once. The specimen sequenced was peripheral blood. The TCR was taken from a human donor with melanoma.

In nucleotides, the CDR3 is TGTGCCAGCTCACCAGGGACAGGCACAACCGGGGAGCTGTTTTTT. Protein: CASSPGTGTTGELFF. V usage is TRBV18 and J usage is TRBJ2-2, with TRBD1 matching 8 bases. CDR3 length: 15 residues. CDR1 and CDR2 from the germline V gene are KGHSH and LQKENI. The J segment lost 5 bases and the V segment lost 2 bases, leaving 4 bases of the junction unmatched.